This T cell receptor (beta chain) was obtained from a study of human T cells and chemical hapten exposure. The wider study: An area of 2 cm by 2 cm on upper inner arm skin received 2% DPC for sensitization.

CDR1 is KGHSH and CDR2 is LQKENI in the germline V gene. The CDR3 length is 14 residues. V gave up 8 bases and J gave up 1 base, with 14 bases separating them. Study-level findings and limits: High-frequency TCRs, those above 1 in 1000, stayed the same after DPC sensitization. Significantly greater numbers of large CDR3 similarity clusters came from expanded TCRs than from controls.

This clonotype showed up just a few times. The antigen is unknown. One entry per CDR3 protein results from TCRdb running MiXCR on the RACE reads. The sample yields roughly 140,000 distinct CDR3 sequences, over 9.5% seen once. Time point meaning: patch test 2, 6 weeks after DPC sensitization. Sample treatment: therapeutic diphenylcyclopropenone sensitization with weekly scalp DPC. Unfractionated whole blood yielded total RNA. V gene TRBV18 combines with J gene TRBJ1-2; D is unclear. The material sequenced was whole blood, taken in connection with sensitization to the hapten diphenylcyclopropenone (DPC). This clonotype was obtained from a woman aged 45-65 years with alopecia areata. Some clones in this sample may be carry-over from other donors' samples. CDR3 nucleotide sequence: TGTGCCAGCCGGGGATATCCGATTAACTATGGCTACACCTTC. Translated, it gives CASRGYPINYGYTF.